These 9 T cell receptor beta chains share one sample of origin, sequenced in a study of PD-L1 blockade in urothelial cancer. TCRdb's table, derived via immunoSEQ multiplex PCR, lists solely in-frame clones and lacks some. The top ten hold about 5.3% of the sample, which has under 55,000 clones, approximately 80% seen once. Sequencing used PBMCs, obtained around atezolizumab (anti-PD-L1) treatment. The receptors were gathered from a man between 35 and 55 years old with urothelial cancer.

The chain employs TRBV9 and TRBJ2-3, with TRBD2 matching over 8 bases. The CDR3 totals 16 residues. Germline V CDR1 and CDR2: SGDLS, YYNGEE. The V segment lost 3 bases and the J segment 2 bases; nucleotides outside the gene matches: 8. The CDR3 nucleotides are TGTGCCAGCAGCGCCTGGACTAGCCCTCCCACAGATACGCAGTATTTT. Translation: CASSAWTSPPTDTQYF.

The chain joins TRBV7-9 to TRBJ1-2; TRBD1 might be the D (5 bases). The germline gives CDR1 SEHNR, CDR2 FQNEAQ (reference sequence). The CDR3 length is 11 residues. V dropped 6 bases and J dropped 6 bases, with 8 bases sitting between them. The CDR3 DNA sequence: TGTGCCAGCAGGGGGCCAGATGGCTACACCTTC. Translated: CASRGPDGYTF.

The chain recombines TRBV7-9 with TRBJ2-3, with D possibly matching TRBD2 (5 bases). There are 15 residues in the CDR3. The germline CDR1 and CDR2 sequences are SEHNR and FQNEAQ (reference sequence). V was cut by 3 bases and J by 1 base, with 11 bases left in between. This CDR3 is CASSFLAFRTDTQYF. CDR3 DNA: TGTGCCAGCAGCTTCCTAGCCTTCCGCACAGATACGCAGTATTTT.

The chain combines TRBV18 with TRBJ2-5; TRBD2 agrees at 15 bases. V lost 6 bases, J lost 5 bases, and 4 bases stayed unmatched. The CDR3 spans 15 residues. CDR1 and CDR2 (germline): KGHSH, LQKENI. CDR3 sequence (DNA): TGTGCCAGCTCTCCAGGACTAGCGGGAGGGGAGACCCAGTACTTC. This encodes CASSPGLAGGETQYF.

This chain connects TRBV7-9 to TRBJ1-1; D is possibly TRBD1 (5 bases). V gave up 7 bases and J gave up 3 bases, with 15 bases separating them. CDR1 is SEHNR and CDR2 is FQNEAQ in the germline V gene (reference sequence). This CDR3 has 14 amino acids. The CDR3 DNA reads as TGTGCCAGCACCAATAACAGGAGGGACACTGAAGCTTTCTTT. Its translation is CASTNNRRDTEAFF.

The genes are TRBV9 and TRBJ1-2, with TRBD1 identical over 9 bases. There are 17 residues in the CDR3. The J segment lost 2 bases and the V segment lost 0 bases, leaving 8 bases of the junction unmatched. Germline V lookup: CDR1 SGDLS, CDR2 YYNGEE. The CDR3 coding sequence is TGTGCCAGCAGCGTAGACCCTGAGGGACAGGGAAACTATGGCTACACCTTC. This encodes CASSVDPEGQGNYGYTF.

V usage is TRBV2 and J usage is TRBJ2-2; 7 positions agree with TRBD2. This CDR3 contains 16 residues. CDR1 SNHLY and CDR2 FYNNEI come from the germline V gene. Losses at the gene ends were 6 bases for V and 3 bases for J; bases not matched to a gene: 10. The CDR3 nucleotides are TGTGCCAGCAGCGCGGGGGAGCCAACCCACACCGGGGAGCTGTTTTTT. As protein: CASSAGEPTHTGELFF.

This clone was picked up one time. The rearrangement uses TRBV29-1 and TRBJ2-7, with 7 bases fitting TRBD1. Trimming removed 6 bases from V and 3 bases from J; junction bases left unmatched: 20. The CDR3 contains 17 residues. Germline CDR1 and CDR2: SQVTM and ANQGSEA. The CDR3 coding sequence is TGCAGCGTAGAGATAGTCGGGACAGCTTTTACCGTCTACGAGCAGTACTTC. It specifies CSVEIVGTAFTVYEQYF.

The chain carries TRBV9 and TRBJ2-5; 7 bases agree with TRBD1. Trimming removed 3 bases from V and 4 bases from J; junction bases left unmatched: 9. CDR1 is SGDLS and CDR2 is YYNGEE in the germline V gene. There are 15 residues in the CDR3. CDR3 sequence (DNA): TGTGCCAGCAGCGCCGGGGACAGTTACGTAGAGACCCAGTACTTC. The encoded protein is CASSAGDSYVETQYF. Based on the CDR3 plus reference TRBV9 and TRBJ2-5, the full variable domain is DSGVTQTPKHLITATGQRVTLRCSPRSGDLSVYWYQQSLDQGLQFLIQYYNGEERAKGNILERFSAQQFPDLHSELNLSSLELGDSALYFCASSAGDSYVETQYFGPGTRLLVL.